This TCR beta chain appears in the sequencing data of a study of cytomegalovirus exposure and HLA in healthy donors. Broader study findings: When a later analysis compared HLA-associated TCR beta chains with equally common others, the HLA-associated chains turned out to be more clonally expanded and to have lower generation probabilities.

PCR involved 60 Vbeta and 13 Jbeta primers. In the original processing: Approximately 11 million of tens of millions of unique TCR beta chains were shared, per a later count. TCRdb's copy holds only in-frame clones and misses some; the assay was immunoSEQ multiplex PCR. V, J and clone size derive from that table, while D and trimming were established from the DNA sequence. Here the sample spans roughly 99,000 clones, approximately 79% being singletons. Germline V CDR1 and CDR2: SGHRS, YFSETQ. This CDR3 has 14 residues. Trimming cost V 5 bases and J 3 bases; bases outside gene matches: 7. A note on this clone: Its target is not known.

The gene calls are TRBV5-1 and TRBJ1-2; TRBD1 agrees at 7 bases. The specimen was PBMCs. The TCR was taken from a male donor in good health and CMV-seronegative. Written as DNA, the CDR3 is TGCGCCAGCAGGGCCGGCACAGGGGACTATGGCTACACCTTC. As protein: CASRAGTGDYGYTF.